What follows are 20 T cell receptor beta chains derived from one specimen sequenced in a study of cytomegalovirus exposure and HLA in healthy donors. Primers included in the PCR were 60 Vbeta and 13 Jbeta primers. Libraries were prepared by immunoSEQ multiplex PCR; TCRdb keeps only in-frame clonotypes and omits some of them. Of approximately 150,000 clones detected, roughly 80% appear once; the ten largest clones hold around 1.3%. The sequenced sample was PBMCs. Every receptor here comes from a man aged 45-65 years in good health and CMV-seropositive.

This chain joins TRBV4-3 and TRBJ1-2; 9 bases match TRBD1. Germline values: CDR1 LGHNA, CDR2 YSLEER. V lost 1 base, J lost 4 bases, and 4 bases stayed unmatched. The CDR3 sequence is 15 residues long. CDR3 protein: CASSQAGDRVYGYTF. CDR3 sequence (DNA): TGCGCCAGCAGCCAAGCAGGGGACAGGGTCTATGGCTACACCTTC.

This chain uses TRBV7-3 with TRBJ2-2; TRBD2 matches 14 bases. The CDR3 covers 18 residues. CDR1 SGHTA and CDR2 FQGTGA come from the germline V gene. The J segment lost 4 bases and the V segment lost 5 bases, leaving 9 bases of the junction unmatched. In DNA, the CDR3 is TGTGCCAGCAGCCTCGGACTAGCGGGGGGCCCGAGCACCGGGGAGCTGTTTTTT. Translating gives CASSLGLAGGPSTGELFF.

Comment on this clone: Mismatch with germline at one junction end may stem from a read error. The V gene is TRBV7-7, the J gene TRBJ2-7; 7 bases align to TRBD1. The CDR3 length is 13 residues. CDR1 and CDR2 (germline): SSHAT, FNYEAQ (reference sequence). The CDR3: CASSSDTGAEQYF. CDR3 DNA sequence: TGTGCTAGCAGCTCCGACACAGGGGCCGAGCAGTACTTC.

The V call is TRBV2, the J call TRBJ2-7; 8 nucleotides line up with TRBD1. From germline, CDR1 is SNHLY and CDR2 FYNNEI. The CDR3 consists of 13 residues. V trimming: 7 bases; J trimming: 3 bases; junction bases outside the gene matches: 5. CDR3 residues: CASIRDRNYEQYF. The CDR3 coding sequence is TGTGCCAGCATCCGGGACAGGAACTACGAGCAGTACTTC. Looking up the rest from reference TRBV2 and TRBJ2-7 gives the full variable domain: EPEVTQTPSHQVTQMGQEVILRCVPISNHLYFYWYRQILGQKVEFLVSFYNNEISEKSEIFDDQFSVERPDGSNFTLKIRSTKLEDSAMYFCASIRDRNYEQYFGPGTRLTVT.

The V and J genes are TRBV7-8 and TRBJ2-2; 7 bases line up with TRBD2. CDR1 and CDR2 from the germline V gene are SGHVS and FQNEAQ. After removal of 11 bases from V and 3 bases from J, the junction contained 0 bases not matched to a gene. The CDR3 covers 11 residues. CDR3 sequence reads: CAAGDTGELFF. As DNA, the CDR3 is TGTGCCGCGGGGGACACCGGGGAGCTGTTTTTT.

The rearrangement uses TRBV28 and TRBJ1-5, with 10 bases aligning to TRBD1. CDR1 and CDR2 (germline): MDHEN, SYDVKM. This CDR3 has 15 amino acids. Trimming took 6 bases from V and 12 from J; bases not matched to a gene: 14. The CDR3 DNA sequence: TGTGCCAGCAGCGGGCCGGGACAGGGGATTACGAACCAGCATTTT. Translating gives CASSGPGQGITNQHF. The variable domain in full, completed from reference TRBV28 and TRBJ1-5, reads DVKVTQSSRYLVKRTGEKVFLECVQDMDHENMFWYRQDPGLGLRLIYFSYDVKMKEKGDIPEGYSVSREKKERFSLILESASTNQTSMYLCASSGPGQGITNQHFGDGTRLSIL.

The chain employs TRBV27 and TRBJ2-7, with D maybe TRBD1 (5 bases). This CDR3 spans 13 amino acids. V lost 6 bases, J lost 3 bases, and 12 bases lay in between. The germline CDR1 and CDR2 sequences are MNHEY and SMNVEV (reference sequence). DNA for the CDR3: TGTGCCAGCAGCGTTGGGGCCAACTACGAGCAGTACTTC. Translation: CASSVGANYEQYF.

V and J are TRBV9 and TRBJ2-3; a weak D match, TRBD2 (6 bases). CDR1 is SGDLS and CDR2 is YYNGEE in the germline V gene. The CDR3 consists of 16 residues. The V end lost 4 bases, the J end lost 4 bases, and 19 bases lay between the germline ends. DNA for the CDR3: TGTGCCAGCAGCCCCAGCGGTGGGAGGTATTCAGATACGCAGTATTTT. It codes for CASSPSGGRYSDTQYF.

This chain connects TRBV27 to TRBJ2-2, with TRBD2 matching 8 bases. Trimming took 2 bases from V and 7 from J; bases not matched to a gene: 15. The CDR3 is made up of 18 amino acids. Germline CDR1 MNHEY, CDR2 SMNVEV (reference sequence). The CDR3 spells CASSLIRIGTRVGGELFF. In DNA form, the CDR3 reads TGTGCCAGCAGTTTAATCCGTATCGGGACTAGGGTAGGCGGGGAGCTGTTTTTT.

The chain couples TRBV4-2 to TRBJ1-5; TRBD1 is a possible D gene (6 bases). Germline V lookup: CDR1 LGHNA, CDR2 YNFKEQ. V lost 1 base to trimming and J lost 4 bases, with 17 bases between them. There are 17 residues in the CDR3. CDR3 DNA sequence: TGTGCCAGCAGCCAAGTTGCGGGGGGGCGCGAGAATCAGCCCCAGCATTTT. Encoded protein: CASSQVAGGRENQPQHF.

The chain employs TRBV5-4 and TRBJ1-2, with D tentatively TRBD1 (6 bases). This CDR3 contains 13 residues. The ends were cut back, 5 bases at V and 2 bases at J, with 10 bases in the middle. The V gene's germline CDR1 is SGHNT and CDR2 YYREEE (reference sequence). The CDR3 region is CASSFDRNYGYTF. The CDR3 DNA sequence: TGTGCCAGCAGTTTTGACAGGAACTATGGCTACACCTTC.

The rearrangement joins TRBV5-4 to TRBJ2-7; a weak D match, TRBD2 (6 bases). CDR1 SGHNT and CDR2 YYREEE come from the germline V gene (reference sequence). The V end lost 3 bases, the J end lost 1 base, and 11 bases lay between the germline ends. CDR3 length: 14 amino acids. The CDR3 nucleotides are TGTGCCAGCAGCTCCACTAGCCGGTCCTACGAGCAGTACTTC. Encoded protein: CASSSTSRSYEQYF.

The rearrangement joins TRBV27 to TRBJ1-5; TRBD1 agrees at 7 bases. This CDR3 is built from 13 residues. Germline V gene data show CDR1 as MNHEY and CDR2 as SMNVEV (reference sequence). V trimming: 4 bases; J trimming: 9 bases; junction bases outside the gene matches: 6. The chain's CDR3 is CASSWDSYGPQHF. CDR3 coding DNA: TGTGCCAGCAGTTGGGACAGCTACGGGCCCCAGCATTTT.

Turning to this clone: This sample includes further DNA sequences coding for the same CDR3. The gene calls are TRBV7-3 and TRBJ1-2, with D possibly being TRBD1 (6 bases). V was trimmed by 0 bases and J by 8 bases, leaving 10 bases between them. Germline CDR1 is SGHTA and CDR2 is FQGTGA. The CDR3 is 13 amino acids. CDR3: CASSLTAGDGYTF. CDR3 sequence (DNA): TGTGCCAGCAGCTTAACGGCAGGGGACGGCTACACCTTC.

There are a few counts of this clone. The rearrangement uses TRBV27 and TRBJ2-2, with 10 bases lining up with TRBD1. The CDR3 consists of 16 residues. Germline V gives CDR1 MNHEY, CDR2 SMNVEV (reference sequence). With V trimmed by 8 bases and J by 6 bases, 12 bases remained unmatched. CDR3 sequence reads: CASRRTGGVTAGELFF. CDR3 coding DNA: TGTGCCAGCCGTCGGACAGGGGGTGTGACGGCCGGGGAGCTGTTTTTT.

The chain has TRBV29-1 and TRBJ2-1; D is possibly TRBD2 (6 bases). The CDR3 covers 13 residues. Looked up from germline, CDR1 is SQVTM and CDR2 is ANQGSEA. The V and J ends lost 4 bases and 0 bases respectively, with 7 bases between them. Here the CDR3 reads CSVAGGSYNEQFF. Written as DNA, the CDR3 is TGCAGCGTTGCCGGGGGCTCCTACAATGAGCAGTTCTTC.

This rearrangement joins TRBV28 to TRBJ1-3; 8 nucleotides line up with TRBD1. V gave up 5 bases and J gave up 5 bases; unmatched junction bases: 2. Germline V CDR1 and CDR2: MDHEN, SYDVKM. The CDR3 contains 13 residues. CDR3 region: CASSGQGRNTIYF. CDR3 DNA sequence: TGTGCCAGCAGTGGACAGGGTAGAAACACCATATATTTT. Full variable domain (missing parts from reference TRBV28 and TRBJ1-3): DVKVTQSSRYLVKRTGEKVFLECVQDMDHENMFWYRQDPGLGLRLIYFSYDVKMKEKGDIPEGYSVSREKKERFSLILESASTNQTSMYLCASSGQGRNTIYFGEGSWLTVV.

A single count supports this clone. This rearrangement joins TRBV6-6 to TRBJ1-5, with 7 bases fitting TRBD1. This CDR3 is 15 amino acids long. Germline assignment: CDR1 MNHNY and CDR2 SVGAGI (reference sequence). V was clipped by 6 bases and J by 0 bases; unmatched bases: 5. CDR3 protein: CASSDRDHSNQPQHF. In DNA form, the CDR3 reads TGTGCCAGCAGCGACAGGGACCATAGCAATCAGCCCCAGCATTTT.

The chain links TRBV18 to TRBJ2-1; D may be TRBD2 (5 bases). Germline V gene sequence: CDR1 KGHSH, CDR2 LQKENI. Trimming left V 1 base short and J 5 bases short, with 12 bases between. The CDR3 sequence is 15 residues long. Written as DNA, the CDR3 is TGTGCCAGCTCACCACTAGAAGGGCGGGACAATGAGCAGTTCTTC. Its protein product is CASSPLEGRDNEQFF.

The gene calls are TRBV4-1 and TRBJ2-3, with 14 bases lining up with TRBD2. Germline trimming cut 6 bases from V and 4 bases from J; bases unmatched to any gene: 3. Germline values: CDR1 MGHRA, CDR2 YSYEKL. The CDR3 spans 15 residues. The CDR3 reads CASSPTSGRADTQYF. In DNA, the CDR3 is TGCGCCAGCAGTCCGACTAGCGGGAGGGCAGATACGCAGTATTTT.